This is a list of T cell receptor beta chains from one sample in a study of graft-versus-host responses after intestinal transplantation. Their cognate antigens are unknown. The repertoire was sequenced with immunoSEQ multiplex PCR; TCRdb's copy has only in-frame clones and lacks some. Here the sample spans over 75,000 clones, about nine tenths being singletons. The sample consisted of unstimulated CD4+ T cells sorted from spleen or lymph node cells, taken before transplant. The source of these receptors is a human donor who was the organ donor for an intestinal transplant. Both conserved end residues are part of each CDR3. Each record gives: D gene, V gene, clone size, J gene, CDR3 DNA, CDR3 protein. The D gene is left open where the match is weak. Rows give clone size only sometimes, using once, few, many, or a class for an expanded clone.

d_call: .; v_call: TRBV5-6; clone_size: few; j_call: TRBJ1-5; cdr3_nt: TGTGCCAGCAGCTTAAAAGAGGGGGAGCCCCAGCATTTT; cdr3_aa: CASSLKEGEPQHF
d_call: .; v_call: TRBV2; clone_size: .; j_call: TRBJ1-3; cdr3_nt: TGTGCCAGCCGCGTGGGGTCGGGGGGCAACACCATATATTTT; cdr3_aa: CASRVGSGGNTIYF
d_call: .; v_call: TRBV28; clone_size: .; j_call: TRBJ1-5; cdr3_nt: TGTGCCAGCAGTCCGACCCCAGGAAGGCCCCAGCATTTT; cdr3_aa: CASSPTPGRPQHF
d_call: TRBD1; v_call: TRBV27; clone_size: .; j_call: TRBJ2-7; cdr3_nt: TGTGCCAGCAGGCCAACCGGGACAGCTTACGAGCAGTACTTC; cdr3_aa: CASRPTGTAYEQYF
d_call: TRBD2; v_call: TRBV9; clone_size: .; j_call: TRBJ2-2; cdr3_nt: TGTGCCAGCAGCGTAGACGGATCCAGCGGGGGGGCCACCGGGGAGCTGTTTTTT; cdr3_aa: CASSVDGSSGGATGELFF
d_call: TRBD1; v_call: TRBV27; clone_size: .; j_call: TRBJ2-7; cdr3_nt: TGTGCCAGCACGAAGTACAGGGGTGCTGCCTACGAGCAGTACTTC; cdr3_aa: CASTKYRGAAYEQYF
d_call: TRBD2; v_call: TRBV2; clone_size: .; j_call: TRBJ2-7; cdr3_nt: TGTGCGATAAGGGGAGGGGAGCAGTACTTC; cdr3_aa: CAIRGGEQYF
d_call: .; v_call: TRBV4-2; clone_size: .; j_call: TRBJ1-1; cdr3_nt: TGTGCCAGCAGCCAAGATCGGTACAGGACCACTGAAGCTTTCTTT; cdr3_aa: CASSQDRYRTTEAFF
d_call: .; v_call: TRBV21-1; clone_size: .; j_call: TRBJ2-1; cdr3_nt: TGTGCCAGCACCCTTAAAGCGGGAGCTAATGAGCAGTTCTTC; cdr3_aa: CASTLKAGANEQFF
d_call: .; v_call: TRBV29-1; clone_size: few; j_call: TRBJ1-2; cdr3_nt: TGCAGCGTTGAAGCTTACTATGGCTACACCTTC; cdr3_aa: CSVEAYYGYTF
d_call: TRBD2; v_call: TRBV5-1; clone_size: .; j_call: TRBJ2-3; cdr3_nt: TGCGCCAGCGGGGAGGGACTAGCGGGAGAAGATACGCAGTATTTT; cdr3_aa: CASGEGLAGEDTQYF
d_call: .; v_call: TRBV5-4; clone_size: .; j_call: TRBJ2-3; cdr3_nt: TGTGCCAGCTCAGCTTGGGATAGCGCGGATACGCAGTATTTT; cdr3_aa: CASSAWDSADTQYF
d_call: TRBD2; v_call: TRBV7-8; clone_size: .; j_call: TRBJ2-1; cdr3_nt: TGTGCCAGCAGCTTAGTCGGGGGGGGCCACAATGAGCAGTTCTTC; cdr3_aa: CASSLVGGGHNEQFF
d_call: .; v_call: TRBV7-6; clone_size: .; j_call: TRBJ2-3; cdr3_nt: TGTGCCAGCAGCTTAGGGTCCGGGGGAGGCACAGATACGCAGTATTTT; cdr3_aa: CASSLGSGGGTDTQYF
d_call: .; v_call: TRBV7-3; clone_size: once; j_call: TRBJ2-2; cdr3_nt: TGTGCCAGCAGCGAGGTGAACACCGGGGAGCTGTTTTTT; cdr3_aa: CASSEVNTGELFF
d_call: .; v_call: TRBV5-4; clone_size: .; j_call: TRBJ2-3; cdr3_nt: TGTGCCAGCAGTCTGCTAATGTTGGCGGGGAAAACAGATACGCAGTATTTT; cdr3_aa: CASSLLMLAGKTDTQYF
d_call: TRBD1; v_call: TRBV28; clone_size: .; j_call: TRBJ1-5; cdr3_nt: TGTGCCAGCAGTTCCGGACAGGCCCCTTCGGCCCAGCATTTT; cdr3_aa: CASSSGQAPSAQHF
d_call: .; v_call: TRBV4-3; clone_size: .; j_call: TRBJ2-1; cdr3_nt: TGCGCCAGCAGCCAAGATCGGGTCCGAGATGAGCAGTTCTTC; cdr3_aa: CASSQDRVRDEQFF
d_call: TRBD1; v_call: TRBV7-3; clone_size: .; j_call: TRBJ1-2; cdr3_nt: TGTGCCAGCAGCTTAAGACAGGGCTATGGCTACACCTTC; cdr3_aa: CASSLRQGYGYTF
d_call: .; v_call: TRBV4-1; clone_size: .; j_call: TRBJ2-5; cdr3_nt: TGCGCCAGCAGCCTAACAGGCCTGGAGACCCAGTACTTC; cdr3_aa: CASSLTGLETQYF
d_call: TRBD2; v_call: TRBV7-2; clone_size: .; j_call: TRBJ2-3; cdr3_nt: TGTGCCAGCAGCTATACAGGGGCCAGACTAGCGGGAACGCAGTATTTT; cdr3_aa: CASSYTGARLAGTQYF
d_call: TRBD2; v_call: TRBV7-2; clone_size: .; j_call: TRBJ2-5; cdr3_nt: TGTGCCAGCAGCTTAGTGCTAGCGGGAGAGACCCAGTACTTC; cdr3_aa: CASSLVLAGETQYF
d_call: .; v_call: TRBV7-9; clone_size: .; j_call: TRBJ2-3; cdr3_nt: TGTGCCAGCAGCCCAACTAGGATTCGCACAGATACGCAGTATTTT; cdr3_aa: CASSPTRIRTDTQYF
d_call: TRBD2; v_call: TRBV27; clone_size: .; j_call: TRBJ2-2; cdr3_nt: TGTGCCAGCAGTTTAATTACTAGCGGGAGTAACGGGGAGCTGTTTTTT; cdr3_aa: CASSLITSGSNGELFF
d_call: TRBD1; v_call: TRBV7-2; clone_size: .; j_call: TRBJ1-2; cdr3_nt: TGTGCCAGCAGCTTTATGACGGGACAGTTCTATGGCTACACCTTC; cdr3_aa: CASSFMTGQFYGYTF
d_call: TRBD2; v_call: TRBV7-2; clone_size: .; j_call: TRBJ2-7; cdr3_nt: TGTGCCAGCAGCTCCTCTACTAGCGGGAGGGCCCGTCAGTACTTC; cdr3_aa: CASSSSTSGRARQYF
d_call: .; v_call: TRBV5-6; clone_size: .; j_call: TRBJ2-7; cdr3_nt: TGTGCCAGCAGCTCAGATCAGGGGTTATACGAGCAGTACTTC; cdr3_aa: CASSSDQGLYEQYF
d_call: .; v_call: TRBV10-3; clone_size: .; j_call: TRBJ2-7; cdr3_nt: TGTGCCATCAGTGAGGCGGACATCTACGAGCAGTACTTC; cdr3_aa: CAISEADIYEQYF
d_call: .; v_call: TRBV27; clone_size: .; j_call: TRBJ2-5; cdr3_nt: TGTGCCAGCAGTGCCCGGGACCCCAAAAGGGGGGAGACCCAGTACTTC; cdr3_aa: CASSARDPKRGETQYF
d_call: .; v_call: TRBV6-5; clone_size: .; j_call: TRBJ2-1; cdr3_nt: TGTGCCAGTGCAGGGAACAGAGGGGGGCAGTTCTTC; cdr3_aa: CASAGNRGGQFF
d_call: TRBD2; v_call: TRBV7-2; clone_size: once; j_call: TRBJ2-7; cdr3_nt: TGTGCCAGCGGCCTTACTAGCGGTCCCTACGAGCAGTACTTC; cdr3_aa: CASGLTSGPYEQYF
d_call: TRBD2; v_call: TRBV5-5; clone_size: .; j_call: TRBJ2-5; cdr3_nt: TGTGCCAGCAGCACGGGACTAGCGGGGGGGGCGGGGGTGACCCAGTACTTC; cdr3_aa: CASSTGLAGGAGVTQYF
d_call: .; v_call: TRBV29-1; clone_size: .; j_call: TRBJ1-1; cdr3_nt: TGCAGCGTTGTAGGAGCGGCGACTGGCACTGAAGCTTTCTTT; cdr3_aa: CSVVGAATGTEAFF
d_call: .; v_call: TRBV4-2; clone_size: .; j_call: TRBJ2-5; cdr3_nt: TGTGCCAGCAGCCAAGACTCAGTCCAGACCCAGTACTTC; cdr3_aa: CASSQDSVQTQYF
d_call: TRBD2; v_call: TRBV19; clone_size: .; j_call: TRBJ2-7; cdr3_nt: TGTGCCAGTAGTGGACTAGCGGGAGTTCCTTACGAGCAGTACTTC; cdr3_aa: CASSGLAGVPYEQYF
d_call: TRBD2; v_call: TRBV4-2; clone_size: .; j_call: TRBJ2-3; cdr3_nt: TGTGCCAGCAGCCAAGAGAAGGTTAGCGGGGGAAGGAGCACAGATACGCAGTATTTT; cdr3_aa: CASSQEKVSGGRSTDTQYF
d_call: .; v_call: TRBV9; clone_size: .; j_call: TRBJ1-4; cdr3_nt: TGTGCCAGCAGTAGGGGTGTTAGGGAAAAACTGTTTTTT; cdr3_aa: CASSRGVREKLFF
d_call: .; v_call: TRBV7-8; clone_size: .; j_call: TRBJ2-3; cdr3_nt: TGTGCCAGCAGCGCACTATCCCTCGGGACAGATACGCAGTATTTT; cdr3_aa: CASSALSLGTDTQYF
d_call: TRBD2; v_call: TRBV7-6; clone_size: .; j_call: TRBJ2-2; cdr3_nt: TGTGCCAGCAGCTCGCTAATAGGGACTAGCGGGTCTAACACCGGGGAGCTGTTTTTT; cdr3_aa: CASSSLIGTSGSNTGELFF
d_call: TRBD2; v_call: TRBV6-1; clone_size: once; j_call: TRBJ2-4; cdr3_nt: TGTGCCACCAGGGAAGGAGGCGGGAGTTACATTCAGTACTTC; cdr3_aa: CATREGGGSYIQYF
d_call: TRBD1; v_call: TRBV7-8; clone_size: .; j_call: TRBJ1-1; cdr3_nt: TGTGCCAGCATCCCACGAGGGGCAGGGGGAATTGGTGAAGCTTTCTTT; cdr3_aa: CASIPRGAGGIGEAFF